Described below is a single T cell receptor (beta chain) sequence and its context. The antigen is not known. These data belong to a study of cytomegalovirus exposure and HLA in healthy donors. Study-wide results and limits: Later work found most CMV-associated TCR beta chains apparently HLA-restricted. Relative to equally common others, HLA-associated TCR beta chains showed greater clonal expansion in a later analysis.

Use of 60 Vbeta and 13 Jbeta primers characterized the PCR. As originally analysed: Unique TCR beta chains numbered approximately 80 million in a later analysis, with roughly 11 million shared. Measured with immunoSEQ multiplex PCR; TCRdb has only the in-frame clones, and not every one. The DNA gave D and trimming, while V, J and clone size come from that table. The data show 110,000 to 150,000 clones, around four fifths seen once. V was clipped by 0 bases and J by 6 bases, with 6 bases between them. Germline loops: CDR1 SGHRS, CDR2 YFSETQ. CDR3 size: 12 residues. Sequencing was carried out using PBMCs. This sequence originates from a male donor in good health and CMV-seronegative. V gene TRBV5-1 combines with J gene TRBJ1-2, with D uncertain. Written as DNA, the CDR3 is TGCGCCAGCAGCTTGGGGCGGGATGGCTACACCTTC. It specifies CASSLGRDGYTF.